This T cell receptor (beta chain) came from a study of blood T cells in healthy people across ages. V lost 8 bases to trimming and J lost 0 bases, with 16 bases between them. The CDR3 covers 15 residues. Germline V CDR1 and CDR2: MNHNY, SVGAGI (reference sequence). A remark on this clonotype: This may be a read error: a much more frequent sequence differs by one nucleotide.

Primers used in a second PCR of about 6 to 11 cycles were a sample-barcoded 5' primer and a J-beta primer mix. TCRdb fed the 5' RACE reads into MiXCR, producing one record per CDR3 protein. Altogether about 640,000 distinct CDR3 sequences are present, about 30% being singletons, with the ten largest covering approximately 14%. Sample: blood. The genes are TRBV6-6 and TRBJ1-2; a possible D gene is TRBD1 (5 bases). This receptor was obtained from an elderly woman in good health. The CDR3 nucleotides are TGTGCCAGCTCCGACCGCGGGACCGCTAACTATGGCTACACCTTC. Its protein product is CASSDRGTANYGYTF.